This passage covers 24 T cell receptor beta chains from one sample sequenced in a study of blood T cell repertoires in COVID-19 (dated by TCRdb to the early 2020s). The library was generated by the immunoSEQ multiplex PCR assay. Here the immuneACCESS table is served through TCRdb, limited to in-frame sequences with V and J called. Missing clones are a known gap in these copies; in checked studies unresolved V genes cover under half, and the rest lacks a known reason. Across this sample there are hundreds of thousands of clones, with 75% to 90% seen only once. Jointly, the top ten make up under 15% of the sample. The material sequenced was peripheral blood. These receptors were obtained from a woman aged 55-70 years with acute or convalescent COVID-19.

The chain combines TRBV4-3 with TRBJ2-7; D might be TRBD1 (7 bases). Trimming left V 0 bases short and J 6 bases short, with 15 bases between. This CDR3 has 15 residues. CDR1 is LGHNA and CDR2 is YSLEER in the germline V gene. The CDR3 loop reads CASSQDLAGGGEQYF. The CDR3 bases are TGCGCCAGCAGCCAAGATCTTGCAGGGGGAGGCGAGCAGTACTTC.

CDR3 in DNA: TGTGCCAGCAGTGAAGAGGGGGGGAGAACCAAAAACATTCAGTACTTC. Residues: CASSEEGGRTKNIQYF. This rearrangement joins TRBV2 to TRBJ2-4; TRBD2 is a possible D gene (7 bases). Trimming took 1 base from V and 2 from J, leaving 12 bases between them. The germline V gene encodes CDR1 SNHLY and CDR2 FYNNEI. The CDR3 extends over 16 amino acids. Full variable domain (rest looked up from reference TRBV2 and TRBJ2-4): EPEVTQTPSHQVTQMGQEVILRCVPISNHLYFYWYRQILGQKVEFLVSFYNNEISEKSEIFDDQFSVERPDGSNFTLKIRSTKLEDSAMYFCASSEEGGRTKNIQYFGAGTRLSVL.

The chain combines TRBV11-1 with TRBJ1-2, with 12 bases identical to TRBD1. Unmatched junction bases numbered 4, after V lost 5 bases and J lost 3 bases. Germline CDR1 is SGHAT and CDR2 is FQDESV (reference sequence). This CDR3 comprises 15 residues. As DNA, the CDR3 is TGTGCCAGCAGCCCGGGACAGGGGGCCTACTATGGCTACACCTTC. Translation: CASSPGQGAYYGYTF. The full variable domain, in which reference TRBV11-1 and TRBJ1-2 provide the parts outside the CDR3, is EAEVAQSPRYKITEKSQAVAFWCDPISGHATLYWYRQILGQGPELLVQFQDESVVDDSQLPKDRFSAERLKGVDSTLKIQPAELGDSAMYLCASSPGQGAYYGYTFGSGTRLTVV.

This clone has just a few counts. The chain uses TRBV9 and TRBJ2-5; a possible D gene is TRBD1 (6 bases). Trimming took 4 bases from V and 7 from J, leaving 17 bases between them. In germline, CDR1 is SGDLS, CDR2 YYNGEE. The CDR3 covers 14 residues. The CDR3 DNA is TGTGCCAGCAGCACCCGCTCAGGGGTTGGGACCCAGTACTTC. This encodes CASSTRSGVGTQYF.

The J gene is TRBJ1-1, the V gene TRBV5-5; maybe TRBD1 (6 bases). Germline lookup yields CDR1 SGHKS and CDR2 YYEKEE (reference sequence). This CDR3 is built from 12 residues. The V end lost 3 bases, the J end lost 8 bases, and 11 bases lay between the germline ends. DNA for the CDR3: TGTGCCAGCAGCTCTGGGACACCCGAAGCTTTCTTT. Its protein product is CASSSGTPEAFF.

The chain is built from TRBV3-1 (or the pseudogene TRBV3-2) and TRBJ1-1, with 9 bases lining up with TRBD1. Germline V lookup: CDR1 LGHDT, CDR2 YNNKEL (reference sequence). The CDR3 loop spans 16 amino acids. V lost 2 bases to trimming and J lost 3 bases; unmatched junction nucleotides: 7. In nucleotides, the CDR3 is TGTGCCAGCAGCCAACTTGATTGGACAGGGGACACTGAAGCTTTCTTT. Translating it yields CASSQLDWTGDTEAFF.

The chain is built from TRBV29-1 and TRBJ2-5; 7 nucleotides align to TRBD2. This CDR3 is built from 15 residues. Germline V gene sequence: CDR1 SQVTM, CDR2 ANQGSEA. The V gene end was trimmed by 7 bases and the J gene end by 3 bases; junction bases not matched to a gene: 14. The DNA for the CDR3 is TGCAGCGCTCCGGCGTGGCGGGAGAGGAAAGAGACCCAGTACTTC. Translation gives CSAPAWRERKETQYF.

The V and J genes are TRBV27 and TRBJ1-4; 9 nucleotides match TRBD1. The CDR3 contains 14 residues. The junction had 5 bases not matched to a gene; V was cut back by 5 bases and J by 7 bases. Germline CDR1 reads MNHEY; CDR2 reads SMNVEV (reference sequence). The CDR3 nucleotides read TGTGCCAGCAGTCGGGACAGGGTTATTGAAAAACTGTTTTTT. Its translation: CASSRDRVIEKLFF.

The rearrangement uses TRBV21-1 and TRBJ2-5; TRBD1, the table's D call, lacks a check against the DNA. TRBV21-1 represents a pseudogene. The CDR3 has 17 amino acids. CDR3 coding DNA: TGTGCCAGCAGCAAATCCACCTTCGAGACAGGGTCTGAGACCCAGTACTTC. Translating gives CASSKSTFETGSETQYF.

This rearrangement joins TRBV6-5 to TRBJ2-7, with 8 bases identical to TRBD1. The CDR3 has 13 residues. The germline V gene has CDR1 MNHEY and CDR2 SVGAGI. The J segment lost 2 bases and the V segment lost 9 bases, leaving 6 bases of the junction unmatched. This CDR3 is CARGQGFPYEQYF. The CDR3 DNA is TGTGCCAGAGGACAGGGCTTTCCCTACGAGCAGTACTTC.

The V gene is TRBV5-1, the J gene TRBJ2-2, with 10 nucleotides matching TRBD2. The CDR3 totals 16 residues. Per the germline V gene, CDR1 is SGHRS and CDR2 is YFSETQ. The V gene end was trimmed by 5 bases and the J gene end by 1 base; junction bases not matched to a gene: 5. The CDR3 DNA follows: TGCGCCAGCAGACCAACTAGCGGGGTGAACACCGGGGAGCTGTTTTTT. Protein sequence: CASRPTSGVNTGELFF.

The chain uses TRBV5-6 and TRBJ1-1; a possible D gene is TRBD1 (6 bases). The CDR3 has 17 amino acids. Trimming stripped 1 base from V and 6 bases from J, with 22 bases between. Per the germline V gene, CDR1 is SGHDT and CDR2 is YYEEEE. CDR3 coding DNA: TGTGCCAGCAGCTTGTCCCGGGGGGGGCGCATTTCGTCTGAAGCTTTCTTT. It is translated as CASSLSRGGRISSEAFF.

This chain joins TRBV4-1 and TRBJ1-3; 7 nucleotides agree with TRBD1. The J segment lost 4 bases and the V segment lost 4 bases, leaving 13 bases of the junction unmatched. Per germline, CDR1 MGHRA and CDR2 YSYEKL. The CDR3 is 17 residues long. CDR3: CASSRLSRGGAGNTIYF. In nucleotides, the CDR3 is TGCGCCAGCAGCCGACTTTCCCGAGGGGGCGCCGGAAACACCATATATTTT.

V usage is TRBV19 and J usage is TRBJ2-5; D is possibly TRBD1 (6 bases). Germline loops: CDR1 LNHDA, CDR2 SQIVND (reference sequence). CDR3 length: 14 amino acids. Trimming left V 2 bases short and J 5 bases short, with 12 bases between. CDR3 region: CASSITGSGETQYF. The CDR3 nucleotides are TGTGCCAGTAGTATAACAGGGTCCGGGGAGACCCAGTACTTC.

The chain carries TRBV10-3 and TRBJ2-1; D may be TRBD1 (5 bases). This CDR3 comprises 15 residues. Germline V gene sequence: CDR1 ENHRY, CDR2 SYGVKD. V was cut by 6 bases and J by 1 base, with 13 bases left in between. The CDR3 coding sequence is TGTGCCATCAGCGGGTTAGGGGCGTCCTACAATGAGCAGTTCTTC. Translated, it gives CAISGLGASYNEQFF.

The CDR3 nucleotides are TGTGCCAGCAGTTCCCTGGCAGGTCTTTATAGCAATCAGCCCCAGCATTTT. Translated, it gives CASSSLAGLYSNQPQHF. The chain links TRBV27 to TRBJ1-5; D remains unclear. V was trimmed by 4 bases and J by 0 bases, leaving 16 bases between them. This CDR3 spans 17 amino acids. In germline, CDR1 is MNHEY, CDR2 SMNVEV (reference sequence).

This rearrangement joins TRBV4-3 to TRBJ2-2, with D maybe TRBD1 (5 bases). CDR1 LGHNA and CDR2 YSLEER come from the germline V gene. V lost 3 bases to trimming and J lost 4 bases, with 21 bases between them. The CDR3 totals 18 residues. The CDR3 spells CASSHESLGAIGTGELFF. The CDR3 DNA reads TGCGCCAGCAGCCATGAAAGCCTAGGGGCAATCGGCACCGGGGAGCTGTTTTTT.

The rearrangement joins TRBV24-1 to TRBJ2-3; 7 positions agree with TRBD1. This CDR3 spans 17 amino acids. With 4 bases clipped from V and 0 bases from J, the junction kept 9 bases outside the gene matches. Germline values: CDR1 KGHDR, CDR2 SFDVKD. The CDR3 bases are TGTGCCACCAGTGACCCGGGACAGAAAGCTAGCACAGATACGCAGTATTTT. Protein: CATSDPGQKASTDTQYF.

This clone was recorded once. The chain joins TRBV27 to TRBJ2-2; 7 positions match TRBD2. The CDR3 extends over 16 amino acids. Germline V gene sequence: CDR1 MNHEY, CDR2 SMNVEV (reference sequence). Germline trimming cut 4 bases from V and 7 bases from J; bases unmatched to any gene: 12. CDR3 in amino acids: CASSSQPTSRGGELFF. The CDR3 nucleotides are TGTGCCAGCAGTTCCCAGCCGACTAGCCGTGGCGGGGAGCTGTTTTTT.

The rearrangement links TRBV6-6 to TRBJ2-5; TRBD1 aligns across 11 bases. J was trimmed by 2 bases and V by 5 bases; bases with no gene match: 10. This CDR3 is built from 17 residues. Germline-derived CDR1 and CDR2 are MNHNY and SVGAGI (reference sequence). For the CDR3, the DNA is TGTGCCAGCAGTCGGTACGGACAGGGGGCCTGGCAAGAGACCCAGTACTTC. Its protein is CASSRYGQGAWQETQYF.

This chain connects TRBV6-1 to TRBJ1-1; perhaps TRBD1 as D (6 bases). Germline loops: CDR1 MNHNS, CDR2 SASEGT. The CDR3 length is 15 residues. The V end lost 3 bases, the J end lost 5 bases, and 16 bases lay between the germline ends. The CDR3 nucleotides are TGTGCCAGCAGTGATAAAGCAGGGGCAGGGACTGAAGCTTTCTTT. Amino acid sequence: CASSDKAGAGTEAFF.

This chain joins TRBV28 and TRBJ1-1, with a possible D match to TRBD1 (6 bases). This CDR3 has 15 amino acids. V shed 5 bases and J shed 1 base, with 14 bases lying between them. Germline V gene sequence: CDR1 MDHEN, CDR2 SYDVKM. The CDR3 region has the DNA TGTGCCAGCAGTCCTCGAGGCAGGGGGAACACTGAAGCTTTCTTT. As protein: CASSPRGRGNTEAFF.

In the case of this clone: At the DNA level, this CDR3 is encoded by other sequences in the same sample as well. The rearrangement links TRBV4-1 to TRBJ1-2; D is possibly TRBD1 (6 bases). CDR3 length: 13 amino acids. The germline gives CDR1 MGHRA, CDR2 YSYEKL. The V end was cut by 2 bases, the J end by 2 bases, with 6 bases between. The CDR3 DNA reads TGCGCCAGCAGCCAACAGGGGAACTATGGCTACACCTTC. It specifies CASSQQGNYGYTF.

The CDR3 DNA reads as TGCGCCAGCAGTAATAGAGGGAACACTGAAGCTTTCTTT. The encoded protein is CASSNRGNTEAFF. The chain combines TRBV4-3 with TRBJ1-1; D is ambiguous. Trimming pared 6 bases from V and 1 base from J, leaving 9 bases between. This CDR3 is 13 amino acids long. Germline V gives CDR1 LGHNA, CDR2 YSLEER.